This T cell receptor beta chain comes out of a study of blood T cell repertoires in COVID-19. As for the study in general: COVID-19 samples, acute and convalescent, were from the United States, Italy and Spain.

The table came from immunoSEQ multiplex PCR; TCRdb's copy has only in-frame clones and leaves some out. Here the sample spans approximately 130,000 clones, approximately 84% being singletons. This CDR3 contains 15 residues. The V gene lost 5 bases and the J gene lost 2 bases, with 13 bases spanning the gap. In germline, CDR1 is SGHTA, CDR2 FQGNSA. The clonotype comes from a human donor in a cohort sampled during active COVID-19. The V and J genes are TRBV7-2 and TRBJ1-3; unclear D gene. Source material: peripheral blood. CDR3 in amino acids: CASSGRLATGNTIYF. For the CDR3, the DNA is TGTGCCAGCAGCGGGCGCCTAGCGACTGGAAACACCATATATTTT.